Listed here are 25 T cell receptor beta chains from one sample, sequenced in a study of blood T cell repertoires in COVID-19. Sequenced by immunoSEQ multiplex PCR; TCRdb stores in-frame clones only, minus some. Of 60,000 to 75,000 clones in the sample, roughly 85% were seen once. The sequenced material came from peripheral blood. Receptors originate from a human donor in a cohort sampled during active COVID-19.

The rearrangement joins TRBV7-2 to TRBJ2-3; the D gene is possibly TRBD2 (5 bases). The ends were cut back, 2 bases at V and 14 bases at J, with 14 bases in the middle. Germline CDR1 and CDR2: SGHTA and FQGNSA. This CDR3 is built from 12 residues. The CDR3 sequence: CASSLPTSYPYF. The CDR3 DNA sequence: TGTGCCAGCAGCTTACCAACTAGTTACCCGTATTTT.

The rearrangement joins TRBV10-3 to TRBJ2-2, with 8 bases that match TRBD1. From germline, CDR1 is ENHRY and CDR2 SYGVKD. The CDR3 length is 14 residues. The trim removed 7 bases at V and 5 bases at J, leaving 6 bases unmatched. This chain's CDR3 is CAINGQGKTGELFF. The CDR3 DNA reads as TGTGCCATCAATGGACAGGGAAAGACCGGGGAGCTGTTTTTT.

As DNA, the CDR3 is TGTGCCAGCAGTTCACCGGGACTACTGGGGACCGGCGGAAACACCATATATTTT. It specifies CASSSPGLLGTGGNTIYF. The rearrangement uses TRBV28 and TRBJ1-3; D might be TRBD1 (5 bases). V dropped 4 bases and J dropped 4 bases, with 23 bases sitting between them. This CDR3 contains 18 residues. CDR1 and CDR2 (germline): MDHEN, SYDVKM.

The chain combines TRBV6-5 with TRBJ2-2; D is perhaps TRBD1 (6 bases). The CDR3 runs to 15 residues. Germline values: CDR1 MNHEY, CDR2 SVGAGI. V lost 7 bases, J lost 4 bases, and 16 bases lay in between. The CDR3 spells CASKLSGDVTGELFF. The CDR3 DNA follows: TGTGCCAGCAAACTCTCAGGGGACGTCACCGGGGAGCTGTTTTTT.

The chain employs TRBV4-1 and TRBJ1-6; D is ambiguous. The CDR3 has 15 amino acids. Germline lookup yields CDR1 MGHRA and CDR2 YSYEKL. The V end was cut by 4 bases, the J end by 3 bases, with 10 bases between. This CDR3 reads CASSLGGRYNSPLHF. In DNA, the CDR3 is TGCGCCAGCAGCCTCGGCGGGCGCTATAATTCACCCCTCCACTTT.

This chain links TRBV14 with TRBJ2-1; 7 positions match TRBD1. V lost 2 bases and J lost 10; bases outside the gene matches: 5. Germline CDR1 reads SGHDN; CDR2 reads FVKESK. The CDR3 loop spans 13 amino acids. CDR3 region: CASSQPGQLEQFF. In DNA, the CDR3 is TGTGCCAGCAGCCAACCGGGACAGTTAGAGCAGTTCTTC.

The chain uses TRBV19 and TRBJ2-7; TRBD2 matches 11 bases. This CDR3 has 15 amino acids. Germline CDR1 reads LNHDA; CDR2 reads SQIVND (reference sequence). V shed 5 bases, J shed 7 bases, and the junction held 10 bases outside the gene matches. CDR3 region: CASSSPGLAALEQYF. CDR3 in DNA: TGTGCCAGTAGTTCGCCGGGACTAGCGGCATTGGAGCAGTACTTC.

This clone was seen more than once but under ten times. This rearrangement joins TRBV19 to TRBJ2-2; D remains ambiguous. Germline CDR1 LNHDA, CDR2 SQIVND (reference sequence). V was shortened by 3 bases and J by 9 bases, with 8 bases between the two germline ends. This CDR3 has 12 amino acids. CDR3 region: CASSIGSRELFF. The DNA for the CDR3 is TGTGCCAGTAGTATTGGCTCGAGGGAGCTGTTTTTT.

The rearrangement uses TRBV6-4 and TRBJ2-1; 8 bases map to TRBD2. Germline V lookup: CDR1 MRHNA, CDR2 SNTAGT. This CDR3 spans 14 amino acids. J lost 9 bases, V lost 4 bases, and 8 bases had no gene match. CDR3 nucleotide sequence: TGTGCCAGCAGTGGCGGGACTAGATCGTCTGAGCAGTTCTTC. Translated: CASSGGTRSSEQFF.

The V and J genes are TRBV7-9 and TRBJ2-7, with 12 bases matching TRBD1. Trimming cost V 10 bases and J 5 bases; bases outside gene matches: 6. Germline lookup yields CDR1 SEHNR and CDR2 FQNEAQ (reference sequence). The CDR3 has 13 residues. The CDR3 region has the DNA TGTGCCATCGGGACAGGGGGCCGCAACGAGCAGTACTTC. It codes for CAIGTGGRNEQYF.

This clone was observed a single time. The V gene is TRBV6-5, the J gene TRBJ1-2; possibly TRBD1 for D (5 bases). This CDR3 region has 12 residues. With 4 bases removed from V and 3 bases from J, the gap between germline ends came to 6 bases. Germline V gene lookup returns CDR1 MNHEY and CDR2 SVGAGI. The DNA of the CDR3 is TGTGCCAGCAGTTCGGGGGACTATGGCTACACCTTC. Its protein product is CASSSGDYGYTF.

This rearrangement joins TRBV2 to TRBJ1-5; unclear D gene. V dropped 2 bases and J dropped 6 bases, with 8 bases sitting between them. Germline assignment: CDR1 SNHLY and CDR2 FYNNEI. This CDR3 is built from 13 residues. In DNA form, the CDR3 reads TGTGCCAGCAGTGAACATCGGGGTCAGCCCCAGCATTTT. This translates into CASSEHRGQPQHF.

The rearrangement uses TRBV4-3 and TRBJ2-5; D is possibly TRBD2 (6 bases). The CDR3 is 14 residues long. Germline loops: CDR1 LGHNA, CDR2 YSLEER. The ends were cut back, 1 base at V and 9 bases at J, with 15 bases in the middle. The CDR3 nucleotides read TGCGCCAGCAGCCAAGGTCCTACTTCGGGAGCCCAGTACTTC. Its protein product is CASSQGPTSGAQYF.

The chain is built from TRBV7-2 and TRBJ2-1, with 9 bases matching TRBD1. V trimming: 1 base; J trimming: 6 bases; junction bases outside the gene matches: 4. Germline V gene lookup returns CDR1 SGHTA and CDR2 FQGNSA. CDR3 size: 15 residues. The CDR3 is CASSLGQGGTNEQFF. The CDR3 nucleotides are TGTGCCAGCAGCTTAGGACAGGGGGGGACCAATGAGCAGTTCTTC.

The genes are TRBV24-1 and TRBJ2-1, with TRBD1 identical over 9 bases. Germline values: CDR1 KGHDR, CDR2 SFDVKD. The V gene end was trimmed by 4 bases and the J gene end by 6 bases; junction bases not matched to a gene: 15. The CDR3 is 18 amino acids. The CDR3 DNA reads as TGTGCCACCAGTGACCCCGGGACAGGGTCATTGGTGTTCAATGAGCAGTTCTTC. Translating it yields CATSDPGTGSLVFNEQFF.

The chain is built from TRBV4-2 and TRBJ2-3, with a weak D call TRBD2 (6 bases). V dropped 5 bases and J dropped 3 bases, with 12 bases sitting between them. This CDR3 has 14 amino acids. Germline CDR1 reads LGHNA; CDR2 reads YNFKEQ. In DNA form, the CDR3 reads TGTGCCAGCAGCGGGGAAGGGAGGACAGATACGCAGTATTTT. This codes for CASSGEGRTDTQYF.

In DNA, the CDR3 is TGTGCCAGCAGCCCCGTCCCTCCCGGAGTGACAGATACGCAGTATTTT. The encoded protein is CASSPVPPGVTDTQYF. The chain employs TRBV11-2 and TRBJ2-3; D uncertain. The V gene lost 5 bases and the J gene lost 3 bases, with 18 bases spanning the gap. The CDR3 has 16 amino acids. Germline loops: CDR1 SGHAT, CDR2 FQNNGV.

The chain combines TRBV7-2 with TRBJ1-2, with 8 bases fitting TRBD1. With 5 bases clipped from V and 4 bases from J, the junction kept 15 bases outside the gene matches. This CDR3 spans 17 amino acids. Per germline, CDR1 SGHTA and CDR2 FQGNSA. CDR3 sequence: CASSPWTGLGGGYGYTF. DNA for the CDR3: TGTGCCAGCAGCCCCTGGACAGGGCTGGGTGGGGGCTATGGCTACACCTTC.

The chain uses TRBV18 and TRBJ2-5, with a weak D call TRBD2 (7 bases). Germline loops: CDR1 KGHSH, CDR2 LQKENI. V gave up 0 bases and J gave up 2 bases, with 19 bases separating them. The CDR3 length is 18 residues. The CDR3 DNA reads TGTGCCAGCTCACCACCGCGGCTGACGGGGGGCGGGCAAGAGACCCAGTACTTC. Encoded protein: CASSPPRLTGGGQETQYF.

Here the CDR3 reads CASSPQGAGIDEQYF. The DNA for the CDR3 is TGTGCCAGCAGCCCACAGGGGGCGGGGATCGACGAGCAGTACTTC. The gene calls are TRBV7-2 and TRBJ2-7; 9 bases align to TRBD1. V was clipped by 5 bases and J by 5 bases; unmatched bases: 10. The CDR3 is made up of 15 amino acids. CDR1 is SGHTA and CDR2 is FQGNSA in the germline V gene.

The chain employs TRBV14 and TRBJ1-2; 8 bases map to TRBD1. There are 15 residues in the CDR3. The J segment lost 8 bases and the V segment lost 5 bases, leaving 13 bases of the junction unmatched. Germline V lookup: CDR1 SGHDN, CDR2 FVKESK. The CDR3 sequence: CASSYFFRGRGGYTF. The DNA for the CDR3 is TGTGCCAGCAGCTATTTTTTCAGGGGGCGCGGGGGCTACACCTTC. The whole variable domain, remainder taken from reference TRBV14 and TRBJ1-2, is EAGVTQFPSHSVIEKGQTVTLRCDPISGHDNLYWYRRVMGKEIKFLLHFVKESKQDESGMPNNRFLAERTGGTYSTLKVQPAELEDSGVYFCASSYFFRGRGGYTFGSGTRLTVV.

V usage is TRBV5-1 and J usage is TRBJ2-7; D is unclear. Germline values: CDR1 SGHRS, CDR2 YFSETQ. The CDR3 extends over 14 amino acids. V shed 9 bases and J shed 2 bases, with 18 bases lying between them. In DNA form, the CDR3 reads TGCGCCACCGCTCCGACACTCGATCCCTACGAGCAGTACTTC. It is translated as CATAPTLDPYEQYF.

The V gene is TRBV6-6, the J gene TRBJ2-5; D perhaps matches TRBD1 (6 bases). CDR3 length: 12 residues. V was shortened by 8 bases and J by 4 bases, with 11 bases between the two germline ends. Germline V gene sequence: CDR1 MNHNY, CDR2 SVGAGI (reference sequence). The CDR3 nucleotides are TGTGCCAGCGGCAGGGGACCAGAGACCCAGTACTTC. It encodes CASGRGPETQYF.

This clone turned up a few times. V is TRBV30 and J is TRBJ1-1; TRBD1 aligns across 10 bases. Germline V gives CDR1 GTSNPN, CDR2 SVGIG (reference sequence). V trimming: 6 bases; J trimming: 0 bases; junction bases outside the gene matches: 10. The CDR3 contains 16 residues. The CDR3 region has the DNA TGTGCCTGTACCCGGGACAGGGGTTGGATGAACACTGAAGCTTTCTTT. It is translated as CACTRDRGWMNTEAFF.

The chain recombines TRBV19 with TRBJ1-5, with a tentative D call TRBD1 (5 bases). V lost 2 bases, J lost 2 bases, and 10 bases lay in between. Germline loops: CDR1 LNHDA, CDR2 SQIVND (reference sequence). The CDR3 runs to 15 residues. CDR3 loop: CASSITGGGNQPQHF. In DNA, the CDR3 is TGTGCCAGTAGTATAACAGGTGGTGGCAATCAGCCCCAGCATTTT. Full variable domain (rest looked up from reference TRBV19 and TRBJ1-5): DGGITQSPKYLFRKEGQNVTLSCEQNLNHDAMYWYRQDPGQGLRLIYYSQIVNDFQKGDIAEGYSVSREKKESFPLTVTSAQKNPTAFYLCASSITGGGNQPQHFGDGTRLSIL.